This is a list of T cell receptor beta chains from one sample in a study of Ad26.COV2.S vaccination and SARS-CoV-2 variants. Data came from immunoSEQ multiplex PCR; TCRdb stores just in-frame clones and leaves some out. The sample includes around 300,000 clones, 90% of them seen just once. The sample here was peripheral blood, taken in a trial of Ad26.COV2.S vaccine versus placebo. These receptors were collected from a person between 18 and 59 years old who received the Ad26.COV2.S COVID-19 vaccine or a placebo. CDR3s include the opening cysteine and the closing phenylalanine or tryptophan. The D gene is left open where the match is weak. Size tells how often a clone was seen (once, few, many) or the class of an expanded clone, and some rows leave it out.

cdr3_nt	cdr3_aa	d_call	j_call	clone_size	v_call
TGTGCCAGCAGCCACTCCCTACTAGTTGCATCCTACAATGAGCAGTTCTTC	CASSHSLLVASYNEQFF	.	TRBJ2-1	.	TRBV7-2
TGTGCCAGCAGCTTAGAGGCCATACTAAATCAGCCCCAGCATTTT	CASSLEAILNQPQHF	.	TRBJ1-5	.	TRBV7-8
TGCGCCAGCAGCGCAGGACAGTCCTACAATGAGCAGTTCTTC	CASSAGQSYNEQFF	.	TRBJ2-1	.	TRBV5-1
TGTGCCACGGGGGACCTCTCCAATGAGCAGTTCTTC	CATGDLSNEQFF	.	TRBJ2-1	once	TRBV24-1
TGTGCCAGTAGCAGACAGACGGGGGCGGGCTACACCTTC	CASSRQTGAGYTF	.	TRBJ1-2	once	TRBV13
TGTGCCAGCAGTGAAGAGGGGGACGAAGGCTATGGCTACACCTTC	CASSEEGDEGYGYTF	.	TRBJ1-2	.	TRBV6-1
TGTGCCAGTAGCATACTGAACACTGAAGCTTTCTTT	CASSILNTEAFF	.	TRBJ1-1	.	TRBV19
TGTGCCAGCAGCTTACCAGGGAAAGGGATACCCCTCCACTTT	CASSLPGKGIPLHF	.	TRBJ1-6	.	TRBV5-6
TGCGCCAGCAGCCAAGAGGATAGCGGGAGGTCTGGGGCCAACGTCCTGACTTTC	CASSQEDSGRSGANVLTF	TRBD2	TRBJ2-6	few	TRBV4-3
TGTGCCATTACACCGAACACTGAAGCTTTCTTT	CAITPNTEAFF	.	TRBJ1-1	.	TRBV2
TGTGCCAGCAGCCGGGGGGTGACGGGGCAGTACTTC	CASSRGVTGQYF	TRBD2	TRBJ2-7	.	TRBV25-1
TGTGCCAGCAGTTCCCCATATGGGACGGCCACAGATACGCAGTATTTT	CASSSPYGTATDTQYF	.	TRBJ2-3	.	TRBV6-2/TRBV6-3
TGTGCCAGTCGGACAGCAAACACCGGGGAGCTGTTTTTT	CASRTANTGELFF	.	TRBJ2-2	few	TRBV6-4
TGTGCCAGCAGCCCCTCGAACGGGGGAAACACCATATATTTT	CASSPSNGGNTIYF	.	TRBJ1-3	.	TRBV7-9
TGTGCCAGCAGCGAGACAGGGGCGGGTTCAGGGTTCTTC	CASSETGAGSGFF	TRBD1	TRBJ2-1	.	TRBV6-5
TGTGCCAGCAGCTCACCTTTCCAAAAACTGGGAGGCTACACCTTC	CASSSPFQKLGGYTF	.	TRBJ1-2	.	TRBV13
TGTGCCAGCAGGCTTTTAGCGGACCAAGAGACCCAGTACTTC	CASRLLADQETQYF	.	TRBJ2-5	.	TRBV11-3
TGTGCCAGCAGCCCAGGGGCTGTAGAGCCCCAGCATTTT	CASSPGAVEPQHF	.	TRBJ1-5	.	TRBV3-1/TRBV3-2
TGTGCCAGCTCACCTCCCGGGAGAAATCAGCCCCAGCATTTT	CASSPPGRNQPQHF	.	TRBJ1-5	.	TRBV18
TGCGCCAGCAGCTTAGGAGGGGCAGGTGGCTACACCTTC	CASSLGGAGGYTF	.	TRBJ1-2	once	TRBV5-1
TGTGCCACCAGCCCGCAGGGGGCGTACACGGCTAATGAAAAACTGTTTTTT	CATSPQGAYTANEKLFF	TRBD1	TRBJ1-4	.	TRBV15
TGTGCCAGCAGCTTATGGGCAGGGGAAGAGACCCAGTACTTC	CASSLWAGEETQYF	.	TRBJ2-5	.	TRBV7-2
TGTGCCAGCAGTGAGTGGGCCCCGAACACTGAAGCTTTCTTT	CASSEWAPNTEAFF	.	TRBJ1-1	.	TRBV6-2/TRBV6-3
TGTGCCTGGAGTGGACTAGCAGGGGCCACAGATACGCAGTATTTT	CAWSGLAGATDTQYF	.	TRBJ2-3	.	TRBV30
TGTGCCTGGAGTGTAAGGACAAGGATTTGGGGTGGGATAAACATTCAGTACTTC	CAWSVRTRIWGGINIQYF	.	TRBJ2-4	.	TRBV30
TGTGCCAGCTCACCGTACGTGGGTGAGCAGTTCTTC	CASSPYVGEQFF	.	TRBJ2-1	.	TRBV18
TGTGCCAGCAGCCAAGGGCAGCCTGATTACAATGAGCAGTTCTTC	CASSQGQPDYNEQFF	.	TRBJ2-1	.	TRBV3-1/TRBV3-2
TGTGCCTGGATAGGGAGCAACACTGAAGCTTTCTTT	CAWIGSNTEAFF	.	TRBJ1-1	.	TRBV30
TGTGCCAGCAGTTTCTCACTTGAGACTAGCACAGATACGCAGTATTTT	CASSFSLETSTDTQYF	.	TRBJ2-3	.	TRBV6-6
TGTGCCAGCAGTGTGAAGGCACAGGGCCCCGGGGAGCTGTTTTTT	CASSVKAQGPGELFF	.	TRBJ2-2	.	TRBV6-4
TGTGCCAGTAGTAGGCAGCAAGGGCCGCTTGGTACGCAGTATTTT	CASSRQQGPLGTQYF	.	TRBJ2-3	.	TRBV19
TGTGCCAGCAGCTCCGGACTAGCGGTGAACAATGAGCAGTTCTTC	CASSSGLAVNNEQFF	TRBD2	TRBJ2-1	.	TRBV7-3
TGTGCCAGCAGCCAGGAGGGTATGAACACCGGGGAGCTGTTTTTT	CASSQEGMNTGELFF	.	TRBJ2-2	.	TRBV4-2
TGCGCCAGCAGCTTCAGACGGGAGACAGATACGCAGTATTTT	CASSFRRETDTQYF	.	TRBJ2-3	.	TRBV5-1
TGTGCCAGCAGCCCTTTTGGGGGTGTAAGCAATCAGCCCCAGCATTTT	CASSPFGGVSNQPQHF	.	TRBJ1-5	many	TRBV5-5
TGTGCCAGCAGTTACGCGGGCAGGGCCCAGCCCCAGCATTTT	CASSYAGRAQPQHF	.	TRBJ1-5	.	TRBV6-2/TRBV6-3
TGTGCCAGCAGCCCTTGGACAGCAAGAAACACCATATATTTT	CASSPWTARNTIYF	.	TRBJ1-3	.	TRBV7-2
TGTGCCAGCAGTCCCCCGGACTCACTGAATGAGCAGTTCTTC	CASSPPDSLNEQFF	.	TRBJ2-1	.	TRBV27
TGTGCCAGCAGCTTAGCGGGAGGGCCCAGGGAGCAGTTCTTC	CASSLAGGPREQFF	TRBD2	TRBJ2-1	.	TRBV11-2
TGTGCCATAGCCCGCGAGGAACAAGAGACCCAGTACTTC	CAIAREEQETQYF	.	TRBJ2-5	once	TRBV10-3
TGTGCCAGCAGCTTCAGCGGGAGCCAGTACAATGAGCAGTTCTTC	CASSFSGSQYNEQFF	TRBD2	TRBJ2-1	.	TRBV7-9
TGTGCCAGCAGCACTACAGTGGATCAGCCCCAGCATTTT	CASSTTVDQPQHF	.	TRBJ1-5	few	TRBV3-1/TRBV3-2
TGCGCCAGCAGCCAAGAACTAGCGTGGGCCGGGGAGCTGTTTTTT	CASSQELAWAGELFF	TRBD2	TRBJ2-2	.	TRBV4-3
TGTGCCAGCAAGGATAACGGGAACACCGGGGAGCTGTTTTTT	CASKDNGNTGELFF	.	TRBJ2-2	.	TRBV2